Each of the 25 T cell receptor beta chains below was sequenced from the same sample in a study of identical twins. Each CDR3 protein gets one entry after TCRdb re-called the 5' RACE reads with MiXCR. The data contain approximately 700,000 distinct CDR3 sequences, 5.5% to 7.5% of them seen just once; the ten biggest clones take up roughly 1.8%. The sample consisted of naive T cells sorted from blood. The receptors were sampled from a man aged 18 to 30 in good health.

This rearrangement joins TRBV7-9 to TRBJ1-4, with 7 bases identical to TRBD1. Germline V lookup: CDR1 SEHNR, CDR2 FQNEAQ (reference sequence). Germline trimming cut 7 bases from V and 8 bases from J; bases unmatched to any gene: 10. This CDR3 comprises 14 residues. The chain's CDR3 is CASTTGTALEKLFF. The CDR3, as DNA: TGTGCCAGCACCACCGGGACAGCTCTCGAAAAACTGTTTTTT.

This clonotype was recorded many times. The chain couples TRBV12-3 or TRBV12-4 to TRBJ1-2; D is ambiguous. This CDR3 comprises 12 residues. The V end was cut by 4 bases, the J end by 4 bases, with 7 bases between. The CDR3 bases are TGTGCCAGCAGTTCTTTCCTCTATGGCTACACCTTC. Its protein product is CASSSFLYGYTF.

The chain has TRBV6-1 and TRBJ2-7, with TRBD2 as a possible D gene (6 bases). Trimming took off 1 base at V and 7 bases at J, with 14 bases between the two ends. The V gene's germline CDR1 is MNHNS and CDR2 SASEGT. The CDR3 loop spans 14 amino acids. CDR3 DNA sequence: TGTGCCAGCAGTGAAGGGAGCCTGGCGGGAGAGCAGTACGTC. Translation: CASSEGSLAGEQYV.

This chain connects TRBV7-9 to TRBJ2-7; D gene ambiguous. Trimming pared 5 bases from V and 2 bases from J, leaving 16 bases between. The germline V gene has CDR1 SEHNR and CDR2 FQNEAQ (reference sequence). The CDR3 loop spans 15 amino acids. The CDR3 protein is CASSVVVASTYEQYF. The CDR3 DNA is TGTGCCAGCAGCGTTGTCGTGGCCTCAACCTACGAGCAGTACTTC.

Many counts were recorded for this clonotype. The gene calls are TRBV20-1 and TRBJ2-1; a weak D match, TRBD2 (5 bases). The CDR3 runs 11 residues. Germline CDR1 DFQATT, CDR2 SNEGSKA (reference sequence). CDR3 nucleotide sequence: TGCAGGCCGACGAGCGGCAATGAGCAGTTCTTC. Protein sequence: CRPTSGNEQFF.

This clonotype was seen at least ten times. The J gene is TRBJ1-5, the V gene TRBV12-3 or TRBV12-4; the match to TRBD1 covers 7 bases. The CDR3 is 13 amino acids. J was trimmed by 6 bases and V by 7 bases; bases with no gene match: 6. CDR3 loop: CASTPGTAQPQHF. For the CDR3, the DNA is TGTGCCAGCACCCCCGGGACAGCTCAGCCCCAGCATTTT.

This clonotype was seen many times. The chain employs TRBV6-2 or TRBV6-3 and TRBJ2-3, with D possibly matching TRBD2 (6 bases). V gave up 5 bases and J gave up 2 bases, with 11 bases separating them. CDR1 MNHEY and CDR2 SVGEGT come from the germline V gene. The CDR3 runs to 14 residues. CDR3 amino acids: CASSARDSTDTQYF. DNA for the CDR3: TGTGCCAGCAGTGCCCGGGACTCCACAGATACGCAGTATTTT.

In this sample, this clonotype turned up many times. In DNA form, the CDR3 reads TGCGCCAGCAGTGAAGCGGGAGGGCAGGCCGGGGAGCTGTTTTTT. It translates to CASSEAGGQAGELFF. V is TRBV5-1 and J is TRBJ2-2, with 10 bases fitting TRBD2. CDR1 and CDR2 (germline): SGHRS, YFSETQ. V lost 5 bases and J lost 6; bases outside the gene matches: 7. The CDR3 is 15 residues long.

This clonotype was found many times. The rearrangement uses TRBV18 and TRBJ2-1; 13 bases agree with TRBD2. V gave up 2 bases and J gave up 7 bases; unmatched junction bases: 2. The germline CDR1 and CDR2 sequences are KGHSH and LQKENI. The CDR3 length is 15 residues. The CDR3 region is CASSPTSGRANEQFF. The DNA for the CDR3 is TGTGCCAGCTCACCAACTAGCGGGAGGGCAAATGAGCAGTTCTTC.

This clonotype was observed at least ten times. The rearrangement joins TRBV18 to TRBJ2-7, with 7 nucleotides matching TRBD1. V lost 4 bases, J lost 3 bases, and 3 bases stayed unmatched. This CDR3 comprises 13 residues. Germline loops: CDR1 KGHSH, CDR2 LQKENI. CDR3 sequence: CASSLRDSYEQYV. The CDR3 DNA follows: TGTGCCAGCTCACTACGGGACAGCTACGAGCAGTACGTC.

There are many counts of this clonotype. At one of its ends the junction is not consistent with the germline gene, which may arise from a read error. CDR3 coding DNA: TGTGCCAGCAGCTTAGAGGGACAGAGCACAGATACGCAGTATTTT. Amino acids: CASSLEGQSTDTQYF. This chain links TRBV5-1 with TRBJ2-3; 7 bases align to TRBD1. The CDR3 totals 15 residues. Germline-derived CDR1 and CDR2 are SGHRS and YFSETQ.

The chain is built from TRBV20-1 and TRBJ2-1; D gene uncertain. CDR3 length: 13 amino acids. The V and J ends lost 3 bases and 7 bases respectively, with 13 bases between them. Germline V lookup: CDR1 DFQATT, CDR2 SNEGSKA (reference sequence). The CDR3 DNA reads TGCAGTGCTAGCCCCAGACTTAATAATGAGCAGTTCTTC. It is translated as CSASPRLNNEQFF.

This clonotype was seen a few times. The chain's CDR3 is CATRRTSGRTDTQYF. CDR3 bases: TGTGCCACGAGACGGACTAGCGGACGCACAGATACGCAGTATTTT. The chain uses TRBV19 and TRBJ2-3; the match to TRBD2 covers 10 bases. The CDR3 runs to 15 residues. CDR1 and CDR2 (germline): LNHDA, SQIVND (reference sequence). With 10 bases clipped from V and 1 base from J, the junction kept 8 bases outside the gene matches. Full variable domain (rest looked up from reference TRBV19 and TRBJ2-3): DGGITQSPKYLFRKEGQNVTLSCEQNLNHDAMYWYRQDPGQGLRLIYYSQIVNDFQKGDIAEGYSVSREKKESFPLTVTSAQKNPTAFYLCATRRTSGRTDTQYFGPGTRLTVL.

Regarding this clonotype: No conserved phenylalanine or tryptophan is present at the end of the CDR3, so a read error is the likely explanation. The chain is built from TRBV11-3 and TRBJ2-3; the D is unclear. The CDR3 loop spans 14 amino acids. Germline loops: CDR1 SGHNT, CDR2 YENEEA. V was cut by 3 bases and J by 2 bases, with 9 bases left in between. The CDR3: CASSFGQTTDTQYL. CDR3 DNA: TGTGCCAGCAGCTTCGGCCAGACCACAGATACGCAGTATCTT.

The sample holds many counts of this clonotype. J is TRBJ1-1 and V is TRBV29-1; D gene uncertain. Trimming stripped 7 bases from V and 5 bases from J, with 14 bases between. Germline-derived CDR1 and CDR2 are SQVTM and ANQGSEA. The CDR3 extends over 12 amino acids. CDR3 DNA: TGCAGCGGGTTACCGACGGGGACTGAAGCTTTCTTT. Protein product: CSGLPTGTEAFF. The full variable domain, with the rest looked up from reference TRBV29-1 and TRBJ1-1, is SAVISQKPSRDICQRGTSLTIQCQVDSQVTMMFWYRQQPGQSLTLIATANQGSEATYESGFVIDKFPISRPNLTFSTLTVSNMSPEDSSIYLCSGLPTGTEAFFGQGTRLTVV.

This clonotype was picked up a small number of times. J is TRBJ2-5 and V is TRBV29-1; D perhaps matches TRBD2 (5 bases). The CDR3 is 13 amino acids. The germline CDR1 and CDR2 sequences are SQVTM and ANQGSEA. V gave up 2 bases and J gave up 0 bases, with 7 bases separating them. This CDR3 is CSVESRDQETQYF. CDR3 nucleotides: TGCAGCGTTGAATCGAGGGACCAAGAGACCCAGTACTTC.

This clonotype occurred a few times. The genes are TRBV5-1 and TRBJ2-1; 8 nucleotides line up with TRBD1. Per the germline V gene, CDR1 is SGHRS and CDR2 is YFSETQ. This CDR3 comprises 14 residues. The ends lost 3 bases at V and 6 bases at J; junction bases unmatched: 5. The CDR3 reads CASSWHGTGNEQFF. In nucleotides, the CDR3 is TGCGCCAGCAGCTGGCATGGGACAGGCAATGAGCAGTTCTTC.

V and J are TRBV20-1 and TRBJ2-7; TRBD1 is a possible D gene (6 bases). Per the germline V gene, CDR1 is DFQATT and CDR2 is SNEGSKA (reference sequence). This CDR3 comprises 12 residues. The V and J ends lost 1 base and 7 bases respectively, with 11 bases between them. CDR3: CSARGQGSEQYF. The DNA of the CDR3 is TGCAGTGCTAGAGGGCAGGGGAGTGAGCAGTACTTC.

Many counts were recorded for this clonotype. The chain employs TRBV20-1 and TRBJ2-3, with 10 bases lining up with TRBD2. Germline assignment: CDR1 DFQATT and CDR2 SNEGSKA (reference sequence). This CDR3 contains 15 residues. V gave up 3 bases and J gave up 3 bases; unmatched junction bases: 6. In nucleotides, the CDR3 is TGCAGTGCTAGTCTGCTAGCGGGAGTAACAGATACGCAGTATTTT. Encoded protein: CSASLLAGVTDTQYF.

This clonotype was counted at least ten times. The CDR3 nucleotides read TGTGCCAGCAGGGGACAGGGGAAAAATCAGCCCCAGCATTTT. Protein product: CASRGQGKNQPQHF. The chain combines TRBV28 with TRBJ1-5, with 10 bases aligning to TRBD1. The germline V gene has CDR1 MDHEN and CDR2 SYDVKM. Losses at the gene ends were 6 bases for V and 4 bases for J; bases not matched to a gene: 3. The CDR3 is 14 amino acids.

The rearrangement uses TRBV27 and TRBJ1-5; maybe TRBD1 (5 bases). V lost 5 bases and J 6 bases, leaving 14 bases between the germline ends. The CDR3 extends over 14 amino acids. Germline CDR1 is MNHEY and CDR2 is SMNVEV (reference sequence). The CDR3 reads CASSPGVGAQPQHF. CDR3 sequence (DNA): TGTGCCAGCAGTCCAGGCGTAGGGGCTCAGCCCCAGCATTTT.

This clonotype was counted ten times or more. The chain is built from TRBV27 and TRBJ2-1, with D tentatively TRBD1 (5 bases). The CDR3 is made up of 12 amino acids. Germline CDR1 reads MNHEY; CDR2 reads SMNVEV (reference sequence). Trimming cost V 4 bases and J 8 bases, with 9 bases left between them. CDR3 amino acids: CASSWMGHEQFF. The CDR3 DNA reads as TGTGCCAGCAGTTGGATGGGGCATGAGCAGTTCTTC.

This clonotype was detected many times. This chain uses TRBV6-1 with TRBJ2-7; TRBD1 aligns across 8 bases. Germline CDR1 reads MNHNS; CDR2 reads SASEGT. The CDR3 is made up of 13 amino acids. Trimming took 6 bases from V and 3 from J; bases not matched to a gene: 4. The CDR3 sequence: CASSGTGYYEQYF. In DNA form, the CDR3 reads TGTGCCAGCAGCGGGACAGGCTACTACGAGCAGTACTTC.

V usage is TRBV29-1 and J usage is TRBJ2-3, with 7 bases lining up with TRBD1. The trim removed 8 bases at V and 4 bases at J, leaving 6 bases unmatched. Germline CDR1 is SQVTM and CDR2 is ANQGSEA. The CDR3 length is 12 residues. The DNA for the CDR3 is TGCAGCTCACGACAGGGCCCAGATACGCAGTATTTT. Translation: CSSRQGPDTQYF.

Only a few counts were recorded for this clonotype. The chain is built from TRBV11-2 and TRBJ2-6, with TRBD1 identical over 7 bases. The CDR3 runs 17 residues. CDR1 and CDR2 (germline): SGHAT, FQNNGV. V lost 5 bases, J lost 0 bases, and 7 bases stayed unmatched. The CDR3 coding sequence is TGTGCCAGCAGCACGCTCACAGGGGTCTCTGGGGCCAACGTCCTGACTTTC. It codes for CASSTLTGVSGANVLTF. The full variable domain, rest sourced from reference TRBV11-2 and TRBJ2-6, is EAGVAQSPRYKIIEKRQSVAFWCNPISGHATLYWYQQILGQGPKLLIQFQNNGVVDDSQLPKDRFSAERLKGVDSTLKIQPAKLEDSAVYLCASSTLTGVSGANVLTFGAGSRLTVL.